A selection of T cell receptor beta chains follows, all from one sample in a study of shared clonotypes between healthy human individuals. Repertoires were generated with immunoSEQ multiplex PCR, while TCRdb's copy carries only in-frame clones and drops some. The sample carries roughly 2.5 million clones, just over 90% recorded once. The specimen was naive CD4+ T cells sorted from blood. The receptors originated from a man aged 18 to 35 in good health. Each CDR3 is given with its conserved first and last residue. Each record gives: V gene, CDR3 protein.

v_call: TRBV6-5; cdr3_aa: CASSRGSEAFF
v_call: TRBV6-1; cdr3_aa: CASSEGGQFNGYTF
v_call: TRBV21-1; cdr3_aa: CASSIRDRGPLGSYNEQFF
v_call: TRBV19; cdr3_aa: CASSISPENIQYF
v_call: TRBV11-2; cdr3_aa: CASGVRVREFNEQFF
v_call: TRBV28; cdr3_aa: CASSLGGVYGYTF
v_call: TRBV6-4; cdr3_aa: CASSDSTGGANYGYTF
v_call: TRBV2; cdr3_aa: CASSANSYEQYF
v_call: TRBV7-2; cdr3_aa: CASSLRTGVNIQYF
v_call: TRBV30; cdr3_aa: CAWRGYFSGELFF
v_call: TRBV19; cdr3_aa: CASSSTGTHEQYF
v_call: TRBV7-2; cdr3_aa: CASSPLAGVHTGELFF
v_call: TRBV18; cdr3_aa: CASSPPHNLRTSGGPTDTQYF
v_call: TRBV5-1; cdr3_aa: CASSLEVAGARDTQYF
v_call: TRBV28; cdr3_aa: CASSLGGGSDTQYF
v_call: TRBV9; cdr3_aa: CASSVEGGSTEAFF
v_call: TRBV29-1; cdr3_aa: CSVAEGQGTEAFF
v_call: TRBV5-4; cdr3_aa: CASSPTSGGETQYF
v_call: TRBV2; cdr3_aa: CASSEIQGPQHF
v_call: TRBV7-8; cdr3_aa: CASSKGTHLAYEQYF
v_call: TRBV2; cdr3_aa: CASSKEGAPQETQYF
v_call: TRBV5-1; cdr3_aa: CASSPGAGDGAQYF
v_call: TRBV4-2; cdr3_aa: CASSQQPGQTRYEQYF
v_call: TRBV19; cdr3_aa: CASSPRGQGVREKLFF
v_call: TRBV5-1; cdr3_aa: CASSGSSGNTIYF
v_call: TRBV5-5; cdr3_aa: CASSLDGEGANVLTF
v_call: TRBV18; cdr3_aa: CASSPGQGPAYEQYF
v_call: TRBV6-5; cdr3_aa: CASSHGEGLDYGYTF
v_call: TRBV2; cdr3_aa: CASKVRDSGNTIYF
v_call: TRBV6-1; cdr3_aa: CASSAKISWGYNEQFF
v_call: TRBV7-2; cdr3_aa: CASSLSYSGGTDTQYF
v_call: TRBV9; cdr3_aa: CASSSGTGRETQYF
v_call: TRBV9; cdr3_aa: CASSVQLQETQYF
v_call: TRBV28; cdr3_aa: CASSHDRGLEAFF
v_call: TRBV23-1; cdr3_aa: CASSVKGQQSRANVLTF
v_call: TRBV27; cdr3_aa: CASQALTGKAFF
v_call: TRBV7-3; cdr3_aa: CASSLLRVSGANVLTF
v_call: TRBV15; cdr3_aa: CATSRAASRGADTQYF
v_call: TRBV5-1; cdr3_aa: CASSLEAADSPLHF
v_call: TRBV5-1; cdr3_aa: CASSFTQGEGEKLFF
v_call: TRBV21-1; cdr3_aa: CASSKEELGTGKNIQYF
v_call: TRBV6-1; cdr3_aa: CASRMGQGKDGYTF
v_call: TRBV19; cdr3_aa: CASSQQRGNEQFF
v_call: TRBV16; cdr3_aa: CASSQSIGTVYGYTF
v_call: TRBV5-1; cdr3_aa: CASSYRGTDTQYF
v_call: TRBV11-3; cdr3_aa: CAGQTGQGNYGYTF
v_call: TRBV2; cdr3_aa: CASSLESSGANVLTF
v_call: TRBV4-1; cdr3_aa: CASSPEATGRKNYGYTF